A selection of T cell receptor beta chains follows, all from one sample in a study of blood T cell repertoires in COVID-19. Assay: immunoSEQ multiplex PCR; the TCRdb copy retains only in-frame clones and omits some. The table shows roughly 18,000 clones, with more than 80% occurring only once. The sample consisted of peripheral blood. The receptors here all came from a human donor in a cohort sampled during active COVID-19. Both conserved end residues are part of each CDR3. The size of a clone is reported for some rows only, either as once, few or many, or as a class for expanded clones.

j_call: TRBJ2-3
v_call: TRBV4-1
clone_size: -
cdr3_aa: CASSLQGPDTQYF

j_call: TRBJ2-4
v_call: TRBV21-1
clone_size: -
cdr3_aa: CASSDFKRKAKNIQYF

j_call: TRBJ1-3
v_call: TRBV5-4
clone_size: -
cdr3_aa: CASSLAGTRGGNTIYF

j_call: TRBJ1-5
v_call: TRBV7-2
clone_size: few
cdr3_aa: CASSPRVGGAVGQPQHF

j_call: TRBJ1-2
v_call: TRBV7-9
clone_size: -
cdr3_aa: CASSTRTGSYGYTF

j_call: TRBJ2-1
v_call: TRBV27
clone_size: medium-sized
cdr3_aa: CASSLVGGAGNEQFF

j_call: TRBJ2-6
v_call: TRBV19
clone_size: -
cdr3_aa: CASSRGGLSSGANVLTF

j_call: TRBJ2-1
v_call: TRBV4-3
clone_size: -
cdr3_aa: CASSHGLLAEGNEQFF

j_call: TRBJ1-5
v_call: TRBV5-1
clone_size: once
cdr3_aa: CASSEGTANQPQHF

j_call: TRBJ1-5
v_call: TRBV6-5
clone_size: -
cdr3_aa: CASRRQGSNQPQHF

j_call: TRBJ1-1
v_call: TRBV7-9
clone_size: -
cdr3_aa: CASTPVKGDTEAFF

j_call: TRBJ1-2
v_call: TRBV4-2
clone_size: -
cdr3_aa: CASSSSRTGPGYGYTF

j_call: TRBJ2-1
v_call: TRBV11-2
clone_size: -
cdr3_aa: CASSLVLRNEQFF

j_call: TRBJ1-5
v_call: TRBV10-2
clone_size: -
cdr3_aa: CASSGTRDQPQHF

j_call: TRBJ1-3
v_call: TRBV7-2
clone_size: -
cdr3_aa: CASSFAGTIYF

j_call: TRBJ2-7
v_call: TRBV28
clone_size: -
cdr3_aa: CASTNQGAGSYEQYF

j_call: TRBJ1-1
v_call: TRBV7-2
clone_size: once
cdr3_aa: CASSPTTGITEAFF

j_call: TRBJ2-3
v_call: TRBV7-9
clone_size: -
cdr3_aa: CASSPPRGVGGRSTDTQYF

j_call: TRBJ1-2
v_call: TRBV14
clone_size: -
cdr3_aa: CASSLSGGDPNYGYTF

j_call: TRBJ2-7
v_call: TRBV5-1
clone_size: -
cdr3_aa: CASSLEPGTYEQYF

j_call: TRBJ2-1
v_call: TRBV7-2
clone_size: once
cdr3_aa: CASSLPAGDEQFF

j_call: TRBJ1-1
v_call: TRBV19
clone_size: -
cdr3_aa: CASSIRQVNTEAFF

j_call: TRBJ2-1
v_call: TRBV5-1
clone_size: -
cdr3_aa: CASSLIRQGPGDEQFF

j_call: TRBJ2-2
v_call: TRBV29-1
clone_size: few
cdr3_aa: CSVVLAVNTGELFF

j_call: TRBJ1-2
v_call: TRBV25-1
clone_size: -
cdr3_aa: CASSVGGVRGYTF

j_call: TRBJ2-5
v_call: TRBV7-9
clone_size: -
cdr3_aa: CASSLEEGRGETQYF

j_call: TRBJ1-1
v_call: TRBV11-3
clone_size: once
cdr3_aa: CASSLAGFATEAFF

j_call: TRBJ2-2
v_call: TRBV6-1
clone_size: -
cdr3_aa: CASSEIGTGSTGELFF

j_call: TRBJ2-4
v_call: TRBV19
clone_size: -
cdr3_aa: CASSHNTGNVAKNIQYF

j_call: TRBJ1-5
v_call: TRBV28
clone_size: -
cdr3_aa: CASVGTGNQPQHF

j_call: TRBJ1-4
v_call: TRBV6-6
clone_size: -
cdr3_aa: CASRPTPGTANEKLFF

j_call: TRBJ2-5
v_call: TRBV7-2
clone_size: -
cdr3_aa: CASSLFAGQETQYF

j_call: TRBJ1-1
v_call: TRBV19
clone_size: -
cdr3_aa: CASSIAPDREAFF

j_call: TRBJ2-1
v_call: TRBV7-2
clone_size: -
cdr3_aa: CASSRDYFGSEQFF